Below are 10 T cell receptor beta chains sequenced from a single sample in a study of vaccination effects on CD4 cells after COVID-19. These receptors have no identified antigens. Viral peptide pools were used in the ViraFEST assay to expand antigen-specific CD4+ T cells, and sequencing came afterward. It was after more than 8 days of culture that CD4+ T cells were isolated. Sequenced by immunoSEQ multiplex PCR; TCRdb stores in-frame clones only, minus some. This sample has tens of thousands of clones; approximately 74% occur once, and the top ten carry around 1.5%. The source was CD4+ T cells from PBMCs cultured with HCoV-229E spike peptides, collected before COVID-19 vaccination. The receptors originated from a human donor who received a COVID-19 vaccine.

The rearrangement joins TRBV9 to TRBJ2-5, with D tentatively TRBD2 (7 bases). The CDR3 contains 16 residues. From germline, CDR1 is SGDLS and CDR2 YYNGEE. V was cut by 0 bases and J by 2 bases, with 14 bases left in between. The CDR3 nucleotides read TGTGCCAGCAGCGTAGGAGGCGGGGGCGGGCAAGAGACCCAGTACTTC. This codes for CASSVGGGGGQETQYF.

The genes are TRBV2 and TRBJ2-5; TRBD1 or TRBD2 may be the D gene (5 bases each). CDR1 and CDR2 (germline): SNHLY, FYNNEI. This CDR3 is 11 amino acids long. Trimming cost V 4 bases and J 5 bases, with 5 bases left between them. The CDR3 loop is CASSGGETQYF. In nucleotides, the CDR3 is TGTGCCAGCAGTGGGGGGGAGACCCAGTACTTC.

The gene calls are TRBV2 and TRBJ2-5, with TRBD2 matching over 10 bases. Germline V gene sequence: CDR1 SNHLY, CDR2 FYNNEI. V trimming: 0 bases; J trimming: 2 bases; junction bases outside the gene matches: 9. The CDR3 is made up of 18 amino acids. CDR3 sequence: CASSEARLAGALQETQYF. For the CDR3, the DNA is TGTGCCAGCAGTGAAGCGCGGCTAGCGGGGGCCCTACAAGAGACCCAGTACTTC.

The table lists this clone with a few counts. DNA for the CDR3: TGTGCCAGCAGTCGCGATTGGGGTAATTCACCCCTCCACTTT. Encoded protein: CASSRDWGNSPLHF. The V and J genes are TRBV7-2 and TRBJ1-6; D is unclear. The ends were cut back, 6 bases at V and 6 bases at J, with 12 bases in the middle. CDR1 is SGHTA and CDR2 is FQGNSA in the germline V gene. The CDR3 is 14 amino acids.

This clone has only one observation. This chain connects TRBV5-1 to TRBJ1-6; 9 bases agree with TRBD1. This CDR3 is 14 amino acids long. Germline CDR1 is SGHRS and CDR2 is YFSETQ. V was clipped by 2 bases and J by 8 bases; unmatched bases: 2. CDR3 nucleotides: TGCGCCAGCAGCTTACAGGGGGCTGATTCACCCCTCCACTTT. It translates to CASSLQGADSPLHF. Complete variable domain (other parts from reference TRBV5-1 and TRBJ1-6): KAGVTQTPRYLIKTRGQQVTLSCSPISGHRSVSWYQQTPGQGLQFLFEYFSETQRNKGNFPGRFSGRQFSNSRSEMNVSTLELGDSALYLCASSLQGADSPLHFGNGTRLTVT.

This chain uses TRBV6-1 with TRBJ2-6; D not resolved. CDR1 is MNHNS and CDR2 is SASEGT in the germline V gene. V was trimmed by 2 bases and J by 1 base, leaving 3 bases between them. The CDR3 runs to 14 residues. CDR3 nucleotide sequence: TGTGCCAGCAGTGAAATGTCTGGGGCCAACGTCCTGACTTTC. This encodes CASSEMSGANVLTF.

J is TRBJ1-5 and V is TRBV7-2, with no clear D. From germline, CDR1 is SGHTA and CDR2 FQGNSA. The ends were cut back, 7 bases at V and 4 bases at J, with 11 bases in the middle. The CDR3 has 13 amino acids. Written as DNA, the CDR3 is TGTGCCAGCACCCCTACGGGTAATCAGCCCCAGCATTTT. Encoded protein: CASTPTGNQPQHF.

The chain joins TRBV12-1 to TRBJ2-1; the table calls TRBD1, which could not be checked here. TRBV12-1 is a pseudogene locus. The CDR3 spans 14 residues. In nucleotides, the CDR3 is TGTGCCAGCAGCTTTGTAGACAGGGACAATGAGCAGTTCTTC. It specifies CASSFVDRDNEQFF.

The CDR3 is CASSLVDTQYF. The CDR3 coding sequence is TGTGCCAGCAGCTTAGTAGATACGCAGTATTTT. V and J are TRBV7-2 and TRBJ2-3; D is ambiguous. CDR1 SGHTA and CDR2 FQGNSA come from the germline V gene. This CDR3 region has 11 residues. V was pared by 1 base and J by 5 bases, with 1 base between.

The V and J genes are TRBV18 and TRBJ2-7; 7 nucleotides agree with TRBD1. The germline V gene has CDR1 KGHSH and CDR2 LQKENI. V dropped 6 bases and J dropped 6; count of bases not matched to a gene: 5. The CDR3 consists of 12 residues. The DNA of the CDR3 is TGTGCCAGCTCGGGACAGACCTTCGAGCAGTACGTC. Encoded protein: CASSGQTFEQYV.